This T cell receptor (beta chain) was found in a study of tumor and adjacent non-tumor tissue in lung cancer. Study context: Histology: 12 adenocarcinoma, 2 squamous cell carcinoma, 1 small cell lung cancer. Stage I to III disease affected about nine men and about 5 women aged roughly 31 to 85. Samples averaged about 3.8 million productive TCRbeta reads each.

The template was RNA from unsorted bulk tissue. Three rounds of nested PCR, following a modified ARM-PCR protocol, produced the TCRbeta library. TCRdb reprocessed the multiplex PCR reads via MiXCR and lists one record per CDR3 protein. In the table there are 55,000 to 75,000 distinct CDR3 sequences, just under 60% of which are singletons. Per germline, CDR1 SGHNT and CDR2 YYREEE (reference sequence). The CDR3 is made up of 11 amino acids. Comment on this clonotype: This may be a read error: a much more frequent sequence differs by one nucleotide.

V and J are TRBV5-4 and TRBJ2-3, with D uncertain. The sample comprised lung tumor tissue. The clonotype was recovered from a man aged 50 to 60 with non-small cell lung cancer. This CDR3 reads CAISLADTQYF. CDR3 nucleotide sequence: TGTGCCATCAGCTTGGCAGATACGCAGTATTTT. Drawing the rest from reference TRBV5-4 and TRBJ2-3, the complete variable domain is ETGVTQSPTHLIKTRGQQVTLRCSSQSGHNTVSWYQQALGQGPQFIFQYYREEENGRGNFPPRFSGLQFPNYSSELNVNALELDDSALYLCAISLADTQYFGPGTRLTVL.